These 9 T cell receptor beta chains originate from one sample sequenced in a study of blood T cell repertoires in COVID-19 (dated by TCRdb to between 2020 and 2021). Libraries were built with the immunoSEQ multiplex PCR assay. Held by TCRdb, this immuneACCESS table contains in-frame sequences only and omits some clones. Under half of the omission traces to an unresolved V gene where checked; the cause of the rest is unknown. For this sample the table gives over 45,000 clones, of which over 80% were detected only once. The ten largest make up 7.4% of the sample. The source material was peripheral blood. These receptor sequences come from a man in his sixties with active COVID-19.

The V call is TRBV7-5, the J call TRBJ2-7; the DNA was not used to check the table's D call, TRBD1. TRBV7-5 is an annotated pseudogene. CDR3 length: 11 residues. The DNA for the CDR3 is TGTGCCAGAAGCTTAAATGGTGGGCCCATATTC. Protein sequence: CARSLNGGPIF.

A single count supports this clone. The rearrangement links TRBV11-2 to TRBJ2-3, with D possibly TRBD1 on 6 matching bases. This CDR3 has 13 amino acids. The V gene lost 1 base and the J gene lost 4 bases, with 6 bases spanning the gap. CDR1 is SGHAT and CDR2 is FQNNGV in the germline V gene. CDR3 sequence: CASSLGGPDTQYF. The CDR3 bases are TGTGCCAGCAGCTTAGGGGGGCCAGATACGCAGTATTTT.

This clone has a handful of counts. The chain joins TRBV3-1 (or the pseudogene TRBV3-2) to TRBJ1-1, with D unclear. V dropped 5 bases and J dropped 4 bases, with 5 bases sitting between them. This CDR3 has 11 amino acids. Germline V gene data show CDR1 as LGHDT and CDR2 as YNNKEL (reference sequence). CDR3 DNA: TGTGCCAGCAGCTCGGGCACTGAAGCTTTCTTT. Encoded protein: CASSSGTEAFF.

The rearrangement joins TRBV7-9 to TRBJ2-6; TRBD1 aligns across 9 bases. CDR3 length: 18 residues. Germline CDR1 reads SEHNR; CDR2 reads FQNEAQ (reference sequence). The V segment lost 3 bases and the J segment 4 bases; nucleotides outside the gene matches: 10. CDR3 amino acids: CASSLELRTGVGANVLTF. The CDR3 DNA follows: TGTGCCAGCAGCTTGGAACTCAGGACAGGGGTCGGGGCCAACGTCCTGACTTTC.

The gene calls are TRBV20-1 and TRBJ2-6; a weak D match, TRBD2 (7 bases). This CDR3 region has 16 residues. Germline assignment: CDR1 DFQATT and CDR2 SNEGSKA (reference sequence). V was shortened by 3 bases and J by 2 bases, with 14 bases between the two germline ends. The CDR3 spells CSASLGGAPGANVLTF. The CDR3 DNA sequence: TGCAGTGCTAGTCTGGGGGGGGCGCCTGGGGCCAACGTCCTGACTTTC.

This clone was observed a few times. This chain joins TRBV6-4 and TRBJ1-1; possibly TRBD1 for D (5 bases). This CDR3 has 13 residues. Germline V CDR1 and CDR2: MRHNA, SNTAGT. Between the trimmed V and J ends, which lost 10 bases and 2 bases, there was a span of 14 bases. In nucleotides, the CDR3 is TGTGCCAATTCGCCACAGGATAACACTGAAGCTTTCTTT. Translating it yields CANSPQDNTEAFF.

This clone was observed a single time. This chain connects TRBV6-5 to TRBJ1-3; 9 positions match TRBD1. V dropped 6 bases and J dropped 4; count of bases not matched to a gene: 7. The CDR3 length is 15 residues. In germline, CDR1 is MNHEY, CDR2 SVGAGI. The CDR3, as DNA: TGTGCCAGCAGCCTCAACAGGGGGCTCGGAAACACCATATATTTT. Its protein is CASSLNRGLGNTIYF.

V usage is TRBV28 and J usage is TRBJ1-4; 11 bases match TRBD1. Looked up from germline, CDR1 is MDHEN and CDR2 is SYDVKM. CDR3 length: 18 residues. J gave up 8 bases and V 5 bases, and 16 bases lay outside the gene matches. The CDR3 is CASSAGRTGGVLGEKLFF. The CDR3 DNA sequence: TGTGCCAGCAGTGCGGGGCGGACAGGGGGCGTTTTAGGAGAAAAACTGTTTTTT.

The chain couples TRBV7-2 to TRBJ2-1; weak D call: TRBD1 (5 bases). V was trimmed by 1 base and J by 4 bases, leaving 14 bases between them. Germline values: CDR1 SGHTA, CDR2 FQGNSA. The CDR3 has 16 residues. CDR3: CASSLEGAVLYNEQFF. As DNA, the CDR3 is TGTGCCAGCAGCTTAGAAGGGGCGGTTTTATACAATGAGCAGTTCTTC.